This passage covers 27 T cell receptor beta chains from one sample sequenced in a study of cytomegalovirus exposure and HLA in healthy donors. In the PCR, 60 Vbeta and 13 Jbeta primers were used. Profiling relied on immunoSEQ multiplex PCR, and the TCRdb table lists in-frame clones only, not all of them. Among around 150,000 clones listed, about 71% were seen once. Sequencing was performed on PBMCs. The receptors originated from a woman aged 40 to 49 in good health and CMV-seropositive.

This rearrangement joins TRBV7-8 to TRBJ1-4; D unresolved. Germline-derived CDR1 and CDR2 are SGHVS and FQNEAQ. The CDR3 runs to 12 residues. The ends were cut back, 1 base at V and 8 bases at J, with 5 bases in the middle. The CDR3 is CASSLVSEKLFF. As DNA, the CDR3 is TGTGCCAGCAGCTTAGTAAGCGAAAAACTGTTTTTT.

V is TRBV4-2 and J is TRBJ1-1; TRBD1 might be the D (6 bases). The V gene lost 1 base and the J gene lost 1 base, with 10 bases spanning the gap. The germline V gene encodes CDR1 LGHNA and CDR2 YNFKEQ. The CDR3 extends over 15 amino acids. DNA of the CDR3: TGTGCCAGCAGCCAAGGGACAGCGAGGAACACTGAAGCTTTCTTT. Translating it yields CASSQGTARNTEAFF.

This clone was detected a few times. This chain links TRBV4-2 with TRBJ2-1; TRBD2 matches at 10 bases. Trimming took 2 bases from V and 9 from J; bases not matched to a gene: 7. Germline V gene sequence: CDR1 LGHNA, CDR2 YNFKEQ. This CDR3 is built from 15 residues. The CDR3 sequence is CASSQRGSGGREQFF. CDR3 coding DNA: TGTGCCAGCAGCCAACGGGGTAGCGGGGGGCGTGAGCAGTTCTTC.

This rearrangement joins TRBV6-5 to TRBJ1-2; D is uncertain. The V end was cut by 0 bases, the J end by 5 bases, with 10 bases between. The CDR3 is 14 amino acids. Germline CDR1 MNHEY, CDR2 SVGAGI. CDR3 region: CASSYSAQRYGYTF. CDR3 DNA sequence: TGTGCCAGCAGTTACTCGGCTCAGCGATATGGCTACACCTTC.

The V call is TRBV4-3, the J call TRBJ2-1; 14 positions match TRBD2. The length of the CDR3 is 16 residues. Trimming cost V 1 base and J 5 bases; bases outside gene matches: 1. Germline CDR1 and CDR2: LGHNA and YSLEER. The CDR3 sequence: CASSQGGLAGDNEQFF. The CDR3 DNA follows: TGCGCCAGCAGCCAAGGGGGACTAGCGGGAGACAATGAGCAGTTCTTC.

The chain uses TRBV4-3 and TRBJ2-5; D uncertain. The end of the DNA is better explained by TRBJ2-7, so the J call may be wrong. The CDR3 covers 14 residues. Germline-derived CDR1 and CDR2 are LGHNA and YSLEER. DNA for the CDR3: TGCGCCAGCAGCCAAGGAGTAGGAGCTTACGAGCAGTACTTC. Residues: CASSQGVGAYEQYF.

This clone was counted once. The chain links TRBV7-2 to TRBJ1-1, with D hard to call. The germline V gene encodes CDR1 SGHTA and CDR2 FQGNSA. The V gene lost 6 bases and the J gene lost 3 bases, with 11 bases spanning the gap. The CDR3 sequence is 13 residues long. The chain's CDR3 is CASSSARDTEAFF. The CDR3 DNA follows: TGTGCCAGCAGTTCCGCCCGGGACACTGAAGCTTTCTTT.

DNA for the CDR3: TGTGCCAGCAGCCCTGGACAGGGGAGGTATGGCTACACCTTC. The encoded protein is CASSPGQGRYGYTF. The V gene is TRBV7-2, the J gene TRBJ1-2, with 9 bases fitting TRBD1. Germline-derived CDR1 and CDR2 are SGHTA and FQGNSA. This CDR3 region has 14 residues. V lost 5 bases, J lost 5 bases, and 6 bases stayed unmatched.

The chain carries TRBV19 and TRBJ1-4; 7 nucleotides agree with TRBD1. The CDR3 is made up of 15 amino acids. Trimming removed 9 bases from V and 4 bases from J; junction bases left unmatched: 11. Germline CDR1 LNHDA, CDR2 SQIVND (reference sequence). The CDR3 sequence: CASRGPGGFNEKLFF. The CDR3 DNA reads TGTGCCAGCCGCGGCCCAGGGGGTTTTAATGAAAAACTGTTTTTT. Variable domain in full (rest from reference TRBV19 and TRBJ1-4): DGGITQSPKYLFRKEGQNVTLSCEQNLNHDAMYWYRQDPGQGLRLIYYSQIVNDFQKGDIAEGYSVSREKKESFPLTVTSAQKNPTAFYLCASRGPGGFNEKLFFGSGTQLSVL.

This clone has more than one count but fewer than ten. V is TRBV25-1 and J is TRBJ1-4, with D hard to call. The CDR3 sequence is 15 residues long. V was pared by 6 bases and J by 0 bases, with 11 bases between. Germline V gene data show CDR1 as MGHDK and CDR2 as SYGVNS. The chain's CDR3 is CASSLNGATNEKLFF. CDR3 DNA: TGTGCCAGCAGCCTCAACGGTGCAACTAATGAAAAACTGTTTTTT.

The V call is TRBV25-1, the J call TRBJ1-1; 9 nucleotides line up with TRBD1. The CDR3 totals 16 residues. The germline V gene encodes CDR1 MGHDK and CDR2 SYGVNS. V lost 6 bases, J lost 2 bases, and 10 bases stayed unmatched. CDR3 sequence: CASRPPGTGFNTEAFF. CDR3 nucleotides: TGTGCCAGCAGACCCCCGGGGACAGGGTTCAACACTGAAGCTTTCTTT.

The rearrangement joins TRBV27 to TRBJ2-2; weak D call: TRBD2 (5 bases). Looked up from germline, CDR1 is MNHEY and CDR2 is SMNVEV (reference sequence). CDR3 size: 19 residues. CDR3 DNA: TGTGTCATAGACCGGGCGCCTCCGGACTCAACTGAGAACACCGGGGAGCTGTTTTTT. Protein product: CVIDRAPPDSTENTGELFF.

The chain employs TRBV11-2 and TRBJ2-7; weak D call: TRBD1 (5 bases). The CDR3 spans 16 residues. Trimming took off 5 bases at V and 0 bases at J, with 17 bases between the two ends. The germline V gene has CDR1 SGHAT and CDR2 FQNNGV. The CDR3 bases are TGTGCCAGCAGCCCCCAGTCAGGGCCGAGCTCCTACGAGCAGTACTTC. It is translated as CASSPQSGPSSYEQYF.

This clone turned up a few times. This chain joins TRBV7-3 and TRBJ1-4, with a weak D call TRBD1 (5 bases). The CDR3 sequence is 15 residues long. V dropped 5 bases and J dropped 3 bases, with 13 bases sitting between them. Germline V gene data show CDR1 as SGHTA and CDR2 as FQGTGA. CDR3 residues: CASSPNGGPNEKLFF. The CDR3 coding sequence is TGTGCCAGCAGCCCGAACGGGGGACCTAATGAAAAACTGTTTTTT.

V gene TRBV28 combines with J gene TRBJ2-1; 9 bases are a match to TRBD2. The CDR3 consists of 16 residues. With 8 bases clipped from V and 5 bases from J, the junction kept 13 bases outside the gene matches. The germline V gene encodes CDR1 MDHEN and CDR2 SYDVKM. Here the CDR3 reads CASSPSLAGGHNEQFF. The CDR3 DNA sequence: TGTGCCAGCTCCCCCAGCTTGGCGGGGGGGCACAATGAGCAGTTCTTC. Drawing the rest from reference TRBV28 and TRBJ2-1, the complete variable domain is DVKVTQSSRYLVKRTGEKVFLECVQDMDHENMFWYRQDPGLGLRLIYFSYDVKMKEKGDIPEGYSVSREKKERFSLILESASTNQTSMYLCASSPSLAGGHNEQFFGPGTRLTVL.

The chain uses TRBV29-1 and TRBJ2-3; 7 bases align to TRBD2. V was pared by 0 bases and J by 2 bases, with 8 bases of the junction left unmatched. This CDR3 has 16 residues. Germline V gene lookup returns CDR1 SQVTM and CDR2 ANQGSEA. The CDR3 reads CSVEDLPRENTDTQYF. As DNA, the CDR3 is TGCAGCGTTGAAGATCTCCCGCGGGAGAACACAGATACGCAGTATTTT.

The chain couples TRBV18 to TRBJ1-1, with D hard to call. The V gene lost 1 base and the J gene lost 10 bases, with 16 bases spanning the gap. The CDR3 runs to 14 residues. Germline V gene sequence: CDR1 KGHSH, CDR2 LQKENI. The CDR3 sequence: CASSPLDPPVPAFF. DNA for the CDR3: TGTGCCAGCTCACCACTAGATCCCCCGGTTCCAGCTTTCTTT.

This clone was picked up a small number of times. This chain connects TRBV6-5 to TRBJ2-7; no clear D. CDR3 length: 13 residues. Germline values: CDR1 MNHEY, CDR2 SVGAGI. V was cut by 5 bases and J by 3 bases, with 11 bases left in between. The CDR3 DNA sequence: TGTGCCAGCAGTGAAACCCTCAGCTACGAGCAGTACTTC. Its protein is CASSETLSYEQYF.

Concerning this clone: The junction and the germline gene differ at one end; a read error may be behind it. The chain carries TRBV4-2 and TRBJ1-6; 9 positions match TRBD1. CDR1 is LGHNA, CDR2 YNFKEQ, per germline. The CDR3 is 17 residues long. The CDR3 loop is CASSHAPGQGRDSPLNF. In DNA form, the CDR3 reads TGTGCCAGCAGCCACGCTCCGGGACAGGGAAGGGATTCACCCCTCAACTTT.

DNA for the CDR3: TGTGCCAGTAGTCACATGAACACTGAAGCTTTCTTT. Translation: CASSHMNTEAFF. The rearrangement uses TRBV19 and TRBJ1-1; D uncertain. Germline V gene data show CDR1 as LNHDA and CDR2 as SQIVND (reference sequence). The length of the CDR3 is 12 residues. Trimming cost V 5 bases and J 0 bases, with 4 bases left between them.

CDR3 region: CASSQGIRGTGELFF. The CDR3 DNA is TGCGCCAGCAGCCAAGGGATACGAGGGACCGGGGAGCTGTTTTTT. The chain is built from TRBV4-3 and TRBJ2-2, with D possibly matching TRBD2 (5 bases). The germline gives CDR1 LGHNA, CDR2 YSLEER. The CDR3 sequence is 15 residues long. Between the trimmed V and J ends, which lost 1 base and 5 bases, there was a span of 11 bases.

This clone has a handful of counts. The J gene is TRBJ2-7, the V gene TRBV7-9, with unresolved D. CDR1 SEHNR and CDR2 FQNEAQ come from the germline V gene (reference sequence). This CDR3 is 13 amino acids long. V was clipped by 5 bases and J by 5 bases, with 13 bases between them. The CDR3 here is CASSDAGFHEQYF. The CDR3 nucleotides are TGTGCCAGCAGCGATGCAGGATTTCACGAGCAGTACTTC.

This clone has a handful of counts. Other nucleotide sequences in the sample specify the same CDR3. CDR3 DNA: TGTGCCAGCAGTCCTCCGGGACAGCAAAACTATGGCTACACCTTC. The encoded protein is CASSPPGQQNYGYTF. The chain joins TRBV7-2 to TRBJ1-2, with 7 bases fitting TRBD1. The V gene's germline CDR1 is SGHTA and CDR2 FQGNSA. The V segment lost 6 bases and the J segment 2 bases; nucleotides outside the gene matches: 9. The CDR3 has 15 amino acids.

This clone occurred a few times. The genes are TRBV28 and TRBJ1-4; 11 positions agree with TRBD1. Germline V gene sequence: CDR1 MDHEN, CDR2 SYDVKM. Trimming took 10 bases from V and 2 from J; bases not matched to a gene: 3. The CDR3 extends over 14 amino acids. As DNA, the CDR3 is TGTGCCACCTGGGACAGGGGGACTAATGAAAAACTGTTTTTT. It translates to CATWDRGTNEKLFF.

The rearrangement links TRBV28 to TRBJ2-6; D perhaps matches TRBD2 (6 bases). V was clipped by 3 bases and J by 6 bases, with 21 bases between them. The CDR3 is made up of 18 amino acids. CDR1 and CDR2 from the germline V gene are MDHEN and SYDVKM. CDR3 region: CASSFPFQGREVANVLTF. CDR3 bases: TGTGCCAGCAGTTTCCCGTTCCAGGGTAGGGAGGTGGCCAACGTCCTGACTTTC.

This clone has only one observation. The chain uses TRBV5-5 and TRBJ2-3; 15 positions agree with TRBD2. V was pared by 4 bases and J by 5 bases, with 2 bases of the junction left unmatched. Germline V CDR1 and CDR2: SGHKS, YYEKEE (reference sequence). The CDR3 totals 15 residues. The CDR3: CASSGLAGGQDTQYF. CDR3 nucleotide sequence: TGTGCCAGCAGCGGACTAGCGGGAGGGCAAGATACGCAGTATTTT.

The gene calls are TRBV4-2 and TRBJ2-1; possible D gene TRBD2, 6 bases. CDR3 length equals 17 residues. The V gene's germline CDR1 is LGHNA and CDR2 YNFKEQ. V lost 4 bases and J 2 bases, leaving 18 bases between the germline ends. CDR3 amino acids: CASSLISAGRAYNEQFF. Written as DNA, the CDR3 is TGTGCCAGCAGCCTAATTTCGGCGGGACGTGCCTACAATGAGCAGTTCTTC.